This record looks at one T cell receptor (beta chain) sequence and its context. This clonotype showed up just a few times. There is no known antigen for this receptor. No per-base quality is available; no much larger clone lies one base away. The data stem from a study of blood T cells in healthy people across ages (dated by TCRdb to 2015 to 2017). Background for the entire study: Template switching captured roughly one uniquely barcoded TCR beta cDNA molecule per two T cells in model experiments. Age-related changes in TCR beta repertoire diversity were measured in the study by deep sequencing normalized with unique cDNA molecular identifiers. The donors were split into four age groups: young (average 16 years), middle-aged (39), aged (more than 55) and long-lived (approximately 80). To avoid experimental bias, donors of different ages were spread randomly across the sequencing lanes. The study analyzed two additional independent replicas of 1 million unique cDNA reads from the same blood draw for two donors, one aged 18 to 29 and one aged 80 or older. The research as a whole found: Estimates of total diversity from one million sequenced T cells were regarded as lower bounds and underestimates. As age increased, observed TCR beta diversity per million T cells dropped in a roughly linear way, and a significant reduction was already evident by age 40. The CMV infection status of donors was not known, potentially confounding age-related changes in expanded clonotypes. The long-lived group showed more naive CD4+ T cells, fewer expanded clones and increased TCR diversity than the aged group, suggesting age selection. Bulk unsorted PBMC profiling prevented conclusive comparison of naive and antigen-experienced compartments. Observed TCR beta diversity correlated strongly with the percentage of naive T cells measured by flow cytometry.

The donors were some 39 Caucasian individuals from Russia, aged about 6 to 95 years, who were systemically healthy. Each donor gave roughly 9.5 milliliters of peripheral blood, collected into EDTA-treated Vacutainer tubes. Ficoll-Paque density-gradient centrifugation was used to isolate PBMCs, with at least 6 million per sample. Trizol reagent was used to extract total RNA from PBMCs, with at least 5 micrograms per sample. The percentages of naive CD45RAhigh/CD27high T cells were determined by flow cytometry on a PBMC aliquot from every donor. The CDR3 starts with the cysteine, ends with the phenylalanine, and has 16 residues. The kept DNA is CDR3 alone, 48 bases in frame from the first base. V trim: 6 bases; J trim: 1 base; unmatched bases: 12. The method behind the library was 5' RACE. The sequencing machine was an Illumina HiSeq 2500. A second PCR of about 7 to 12 cycles was run with a J-beta primer mix and a sample-barcoded 5' primer. A unique molecular identifier was introduced onto each TCR beta cDNA molecule by a template-switch 5' adaptor carrying 12 random nucleotides. Each sample yielded at least 3 million CDR3-containing paired-end reads. First-strand cDNA was synthesized from all RNA with the Mint cDNA synthesis kit, primed by a TRBC-specific oligonucleotide. Following uracil-DNA glycosylase treatment, all cDNA underwent a first 18-cycle PCR with the universal primers M1SS and BC2_uni_R. The study's processing was this. Each sample was normalized by randomly selecting 1 million high-quality reads, each carrying a distinct molecular identifier. Instead of being binned into consensus sequences, reads with shared molecular identifiers were discarded. CDR3 identification, clonotype clustering and error correction used MiTCR with a Q25 quality threshold and the strictest error-elimination algorithm. A nonparametric unseen species model using Euler transformation provided a lower-bound estimate of total TCR beta diversity. TCRdb cleaned the public reads at Q25 with fastp, built clones with MiXCR and kept in-frame beta chains. Each CDR3 protein gets just one entry, which takes the most common genes and DNA from the rows behind it. These V and J calls derive from TCRdb rather than the authors' analysis. The sample table contains hundreds of thousands of distinct CDR3 sequences; only one count was recorded for under 55% of them. The ten largest clones take up about a fifth of the sample.

Rearrangement joined TRBV12-3 or TRBV12-4 to TRBJ2-7; TRBD1 fits 7 bases in the junction. The receptor was derived from a man aged 55-75 years in good health. The sequencing input was blood. The CDR3 loop reads CASSSSDRYPSYEQYF. The DNA sequence follows: TGTGCCAGCAGCTCGTCGGACAGGTATCCTTCCTACGAGCAGTACTTC.